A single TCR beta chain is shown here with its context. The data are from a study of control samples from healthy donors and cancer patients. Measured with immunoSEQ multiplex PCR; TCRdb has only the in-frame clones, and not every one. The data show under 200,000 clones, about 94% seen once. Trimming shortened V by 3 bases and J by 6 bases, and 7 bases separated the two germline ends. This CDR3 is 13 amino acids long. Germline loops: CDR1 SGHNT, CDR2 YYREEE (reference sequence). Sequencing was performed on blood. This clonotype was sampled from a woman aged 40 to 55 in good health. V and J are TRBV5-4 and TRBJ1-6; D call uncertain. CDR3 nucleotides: TGTGCCAGCAGCTCGAATTTTAATTCACCCCTCCACTTT. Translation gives CASSSNFNSPLHF.